These T cell receptor beta chains were read from a single sample in a study of metastatic and nonmetastatic thyroid tumors. TCRdb reanalyzed the PCR reads via MiXCR. The sample carries 20,000 to 25,000 clones, more than 9% recorded once. The sequenced sample was blood. The receptors derive from a male donor with papillary thyroid cancer or a benign thyroid nodule (not recorded which). Some clones in this sample may be carry-over from other donors' samples. Each CDR3 is given with its conserved first and last residue. A D gene is named only where the DNA matches it firmly. Size is omitted from some rows. Given values are once, few, many or a class for expanded clones.

J: TRBJ2-5
V: TRBV28
size: medium-sized
D: TRBD1
DNA: TGTGCCAGCAGTTCGACAGGGGTCGGTGAGACCCAGTACTTC
CDR3: CASSSTGVGETQYF

J: TRBJ1-1
V: TRBV5-4
size: few
D: .
DNA: TGTGCCAGCAGCACCCGGACGGTGAACACTGAAGCTTTCTTT
CDR3: CASSTRTVNTEAFF

J: TRBJ2-3
V: TRBV2
size: .
D: .
DNA: TGTGCCAGCAAGTTCGAACTTTCTAGCACAGATACGCAGTATTTT
CDR3: CASKFELSSTDTQYF

J: TRBJ2-7
V: TRBV6-1
size: few
D: TRBD2
DNA: TGTGCCAGCAAACCCCGACTAGCGGGACGCACCTACGAGCAGTACTTC
CDR3: CASKPRLAGRTYEQYF

J: TRBJ1-6
V: TRBV3-1
size: many
D: .
DNA: TGTGCCAGCAGCCAGGCCCAGGGGTATAATTCACCCCTCCACTTT
CDR3: CASSQAQGYNSPLHF

J: TRBJ1-1
V: TRBV15
size: .
D: .
DNA: TGTGCCACCAGCAGAGAGTTGGGACCCTTGAACACTGAAGCTTTCTTT
CDR3: CATSRELGPLNTEAFF

J: TRBJ1-4
V: TRBV19
size: many
D: .
DNA: TGTGCCAGTAGTAGGGCAGCCCCGAATGAAAAACTGTTTTTT
CDR3: CASSRAAPNEKLFF

J: TRBJ2-3
V: TRBV11-2
size: few
D: .
DNA: TGTGCCAGCAGTAAGACGCCACTAAGCACAGATACGCAGTATTTT
CDR3: CASSKTPLSTDTQYF

J: TRBJ1-5
V: TRBV28
size: many
D: .
DNA: TGTGCCAGCACTTGGGGGGCGCATGGCAATCAGCCCCAGCATTTT
CDR3: CASTWGAHGNQPQHF

J: TRBJ1-5
V: TRBV18
size: many
D: .
DNA: TGTGCCAGCTCACCGTCGGCGGGGGTTCAGCCCCAGCATTTT
CDR3: CASSPSAGVQPQHF

J: TRBJ1-2
V: TRBV2
size: .
D: .
DNA: TGTGCCAGCATTCTGGAAAGGGGGGCTAACTATGGCTACACCTTC
CDR3: CASILERGANYGYTF

J: TRBJ2-7
V: TRBV6-1
size: medium-sized
D: .
DNA: TGTGCCAGCAGGCTTAACAGGGATTTATGGCCGCAGTACTTC
CDR3: CASRLNRDLWPQYF

J: TRBJ1-1
V: TRBV19
size: many
D: TRBD1
DNA: TGTGCCAGTAGTCAAGGCGACAGGGTGGCCACTGAAGCTTTCTTT
CDR3: CASSQGDRVATEAFF

J: TRBJ2-1
V: TRBV28
size: medium-sized
D: .
DNA: TGTGCCAGCAGCCCCGGGGCCTTCTCCTACAATGAGCAGTTCTTC
CDR3: CASSPGAFSYNEQFF

J: TRBJ2-7
V: TRBV20-1
size: many
D: TRBD1
DNA: TGCAGTGCTAGAGGTGACAGGGGGCAAAACGAGCAGTACTTC
CDR3: CSARGDRGQNEQYF

J: TRBJ2-7
V: TRBV29-1
size: many
D: .
DNA: TGCAGCGTTGAAGATGGGGTAGGCGGTTACGAGCAGTACTTC
CDR3: CSVEDGVGGYEQYF

J: TRBJ2-2
V: TRBV6-1
size: medium-sized
D: .
DNA: TGTGCCAGCAGGGGTGCCGGGGAGCTGTTTTTT
CDR3: CASRGAGELFF

J: TRBJ2-7
V: TRBV12-3/TRBV12-4
size: few
D: .
DNA: TGTGCCAGCAGCACCACTTACGAGCAGTACTTC
CDR3: CASSTTYEQYF

J: TRBJ2-7
V: TRBV18
size: .
D: TRBD1
DNA: TGTGCCAGCTCACCACCGGGACAGGGTGGTTACGAGCAGTACTTC
CDR3: CASSPPGQGGYEQYF

J: TRBJ2-7
V: TRBV6-1
size: few
D: TRBD1
DNA: TGTGCCAGCTCTGGTCGGGACAGGTCCGACGAGCGGTACTTC
CDR3: CASSGRDRSDERYF

J: TRBJ2-1
V: TRBV6-1
size: medium-sized
D: .
DNA: TGTGCCAGCAGTCTGACGAGTAGCTCCTACAATGAGCAGTTCTTC
CDR3: CASSLTSSSYNEQFF

J: TRBJ2-7
V: TRBV6-1
size: medium-sized
D: TRBD1
DNA: TGTGCCAGCTCCGGGACAGGGTCCGAGCAGTACTTC
CDR3: CASSGTGSEQYF

J: TRBJ2-1
V: TRBV9
size: once
D: TRBD2
DNA: TGTGCCAGCAGCGTAGAAACTAGCGGCAACAATGAGCAGTTCTTC
CDR3: CASSVETSGNNEQFF

J: TRBJ1-4
V: TRBV4-3
size: .
D: .
DNA: TGCGCCAGCAGCCATTCGACAGCGATTAATGAAAAACTGTTTTTT
CDR3: CASSHSTAINEKLFF

J: TRBJ2-1
V: TRBV7-8
size: many
D: .
DNA: TGTGCCAGCAGAACCGGGTTGGCGGATGAGCAGTTCTTC
CDR3: CASRTGLADEQFF

J: TRBJ2-1
V: TRBV25-1
size: many
D: TRBD1
DNA: TGTGCCAGCAGTGACCGGGACAGGGGCTACAATGAGCAGTTCTTC
CDR3: CASSDRDRGYNEQFF

J: TRBJ1-6
V: TRBV4-1
size: many
D: TRBD1
DNA: TGCGCCAGCAGCCATGCCAGCGGGACAGGGGGTATTCATCTGGGTTCACCCCTCCACTTT
CDR3: CASSHASGTGGIHLGSPLHF

J: TRBJ1-2
V: TRBV12-3/TRBV12-4
size: .
D: TRBD1
DNA: TGTGCCAGCAGTATCCTGGTACAGGGGGGCTATGGCTACACCTTC
CDR3: CASSILVQGGYGYTF

J: TRBJ2-7
V: TRBV6-1
size: medium-sized
D: TRBD2
DNA: TGTGCCAGCAGAGGGCGGGAGGGCGGCGAGCAGTACTTC
CDR3: CASRGREGGEQYF

J: TRBJ2-1
V: TRBV7-8
size: many
D: .
DNA: TGTGCCAGCAGCTTAAGGGCTAGCCACAATGAGCAGTTCTTC
CDR3: CASSLRASHNEQFF

J: TRBJ1-3
V: TRBV27
size: many
D: .
DNA: TGTGCCAGCAGACCCCACTCTGGAAACACCATATATTTT
CDR3: CASRPHSGNTIYF

J: TRBJ2-5
V: TRBV18
size: many
D: .
DNA: TGTGCCAGCTCACCTTGGACAAATCAAGAGACCCAGTACTTC
CDR3: CASSPWTNQETQYF

J: TRBJ2-5
V: TRBV5-1
size: many
D: TRBD2
DNA: TGCGCCAGCAGCCAAAACGGCGGGAGCGGAGAGACCCAGTACTTC
CDR3: CASSQNGGSGETQYF

J: TRBJ2-7
V: TRBV12-5
size: many
D: TRBD1
DNA: TGTGCTAGTGGTTTGGTTACAGGGGAGATTCCCTACGAGCAGTACTTC
CDR3: CASGLVTGEIPYEQYF

J: TRBJ2-3
V: TRBV6-1
size: few
D: .
DNA: TGTGCCAGCGAAATGCTGGGTGGAGGCACAGATACGCAGTATTTT
CDR3: CASEMLGGGTDTQYF

J: TRBJ1-1
V: TRBV19
size: few
D: .
DNA: TGTGCCAGTACCCCAGGCGGGACCGGGAACACTGAAGCTTTCTTT
CDR3: CASTPGGTGNTEAFF